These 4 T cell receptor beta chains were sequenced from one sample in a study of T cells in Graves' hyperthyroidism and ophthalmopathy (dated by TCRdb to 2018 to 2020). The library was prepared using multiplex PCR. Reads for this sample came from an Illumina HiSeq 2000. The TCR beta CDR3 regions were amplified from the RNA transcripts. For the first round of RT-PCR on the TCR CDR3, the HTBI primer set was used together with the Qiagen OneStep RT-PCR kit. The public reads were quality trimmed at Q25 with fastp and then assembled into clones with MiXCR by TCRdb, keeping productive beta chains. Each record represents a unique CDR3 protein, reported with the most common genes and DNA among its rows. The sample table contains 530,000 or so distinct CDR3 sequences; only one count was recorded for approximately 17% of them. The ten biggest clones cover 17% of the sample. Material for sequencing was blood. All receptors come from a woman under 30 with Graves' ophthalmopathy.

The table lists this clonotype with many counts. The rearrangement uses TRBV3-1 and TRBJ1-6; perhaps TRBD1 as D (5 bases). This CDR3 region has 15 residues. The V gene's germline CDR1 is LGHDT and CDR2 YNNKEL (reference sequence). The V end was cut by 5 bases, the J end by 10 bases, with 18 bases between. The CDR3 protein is CASSARDRANSPLHF. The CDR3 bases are TGTGCCAGCAGCGCCCGGGACCGGGCTAACTCACCCCTCCACTTT.

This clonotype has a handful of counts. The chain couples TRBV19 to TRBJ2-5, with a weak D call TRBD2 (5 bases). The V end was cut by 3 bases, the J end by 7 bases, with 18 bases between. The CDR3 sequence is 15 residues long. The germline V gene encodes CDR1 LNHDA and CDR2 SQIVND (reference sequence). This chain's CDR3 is CASSMAEEDAGTQYF. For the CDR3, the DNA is TGTGCCAGTAGTATGGCGGAGGAGGACGCTGGGACCCAGTACTTC.

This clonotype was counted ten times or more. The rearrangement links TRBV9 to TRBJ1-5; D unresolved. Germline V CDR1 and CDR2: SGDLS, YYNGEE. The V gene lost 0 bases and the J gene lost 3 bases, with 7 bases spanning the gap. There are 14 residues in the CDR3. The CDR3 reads CASSVGDNNQPQHF. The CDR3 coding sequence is TGTGCCAGCAGCGTAGGAGACAACAATCAGCCCCAGCATTTT.

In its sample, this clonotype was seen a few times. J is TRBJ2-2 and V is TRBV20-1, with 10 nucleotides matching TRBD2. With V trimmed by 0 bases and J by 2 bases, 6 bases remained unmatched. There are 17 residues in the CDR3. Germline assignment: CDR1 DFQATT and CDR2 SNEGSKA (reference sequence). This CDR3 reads CSARDLERGGNTGELFF. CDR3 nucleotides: TGCAGTGCTAGAGATCTCGAGCGGGGGGGAAACACCGGGGAGCTGTTTTTT.